This T cell receptor beta chain was sequenced for a study of cytomegalovirus exposure and HLA in healthy donors. Background on the study: Roughly 180 million T cells yielded some 100 million unique TCR beta sequences, as an earlier analysis found. Broader study findings: The study designated fewer than 200 TCR beta chains cytomegalovirus-associated.

A word on this clone: Its antigen is undetermined.

Both 60 Vbeta primers and 13 Jbeta primers went into the PCR. Using immunoSEQ multiplex PCR, the repertoire was profiled, and TCRdb retains in-frame clones only, with some absent. Among 90,000 to 100,000 clones listed, around 80% were seen once. The V end was cut by 2 bases, the J end by 1 base, with 11 bases between. The CDR3 runs to 15 residues. Germline CDR1 is MNHEY and CDR2 is SVGAGI. The source material was PBMCs. The V call is TRBV6-5, the J call TRBJ1-1, with a possible D match to TRBD1 (6 bases). The receptor was derived from a man aged 18 to 35 in good health and CMV-seronegative. Here the CDR3 DNA reads TGTGCCAGCAGTTACGTCGGCAGGGGGAACACTGAAGCTTTCTTT. It codes for CASSYVGRGNTEAFF.